The sequence of this TCR beta chain was determined in a study of blood T cells in healthy people across ages. Study-wide points: Donor CMV status, an unknown factor, possibly confounded changes in expanded clonotypes.

A sample-barcoded 5' primer and a J-beta primer mix were used in a second PCR of about 7 to 12 cycles. From the 5' RACE reads, TCRdb called clonotypes with MiXCR, one entry per CDR3 protein. This table has around 900,000 distinct CDR3 sequences, around 54% appearing once. Caucasian, healthy and from Russia, the donors were aged between roughly 6 and 95. The table lists this clonotype with many counts. The antigen is not known. Per germline, CDR1 SEHNR and CDR2 FQNEAQ (reference sequence). CDR3 length: 16 amino acids. V lost 0 bases and J 2 bases, leaving 13 bases between the germline ends. This receptor was identified in a woman aged 60-75 years in good health. The specimen sequenced was blood. The chain combines TRBV7-9 with TRBJ2-5, with D possibly being TRBD2 (6 bases). CDR3 DNA: TGTGCCAGCAGCTTAGCTTTAGCGGCTCGACAAGAGACCCAGTACTTC. This codes for CASSLALAARQETQYF.